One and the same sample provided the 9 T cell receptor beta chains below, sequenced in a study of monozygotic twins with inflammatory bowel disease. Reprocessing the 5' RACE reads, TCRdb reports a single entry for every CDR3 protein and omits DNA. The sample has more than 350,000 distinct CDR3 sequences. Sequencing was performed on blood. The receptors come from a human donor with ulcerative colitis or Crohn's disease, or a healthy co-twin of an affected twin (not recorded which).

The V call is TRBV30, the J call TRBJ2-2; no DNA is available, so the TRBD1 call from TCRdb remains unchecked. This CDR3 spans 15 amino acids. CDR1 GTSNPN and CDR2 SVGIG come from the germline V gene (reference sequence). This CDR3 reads CAWSSGAGSTGELFF.

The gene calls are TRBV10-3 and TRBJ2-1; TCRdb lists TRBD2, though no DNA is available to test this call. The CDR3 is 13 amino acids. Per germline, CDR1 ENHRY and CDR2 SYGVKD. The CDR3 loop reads CAIADGPRHEQFF.

CDR3 protein: CAASGTDTQYF. This chain links TRBV10-3 with TRBJ2-3. CDR3 length: 11 amino acids. Per germline, CDR1 ENHRY and CDR2 SYGVKD.

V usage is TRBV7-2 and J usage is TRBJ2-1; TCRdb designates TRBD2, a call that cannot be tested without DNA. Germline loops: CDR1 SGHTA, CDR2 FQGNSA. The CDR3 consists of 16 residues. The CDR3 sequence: CASSPAAGSAPSEQFF.

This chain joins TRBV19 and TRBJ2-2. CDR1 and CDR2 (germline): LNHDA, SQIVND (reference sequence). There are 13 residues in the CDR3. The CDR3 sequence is CASSTGRARELFF.

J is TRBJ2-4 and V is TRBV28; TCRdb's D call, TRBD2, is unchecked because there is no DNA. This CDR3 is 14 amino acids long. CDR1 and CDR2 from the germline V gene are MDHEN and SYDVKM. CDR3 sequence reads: CASSLPGLKNIQYF.

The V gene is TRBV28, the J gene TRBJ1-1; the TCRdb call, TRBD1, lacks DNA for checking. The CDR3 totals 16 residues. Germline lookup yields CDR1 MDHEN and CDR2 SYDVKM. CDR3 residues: CASSLGRGKMNTEAFF.

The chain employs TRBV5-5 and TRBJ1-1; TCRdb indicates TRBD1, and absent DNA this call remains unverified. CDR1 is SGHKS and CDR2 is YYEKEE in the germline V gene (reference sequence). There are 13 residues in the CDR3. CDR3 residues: CASSPGQGIGAFF.

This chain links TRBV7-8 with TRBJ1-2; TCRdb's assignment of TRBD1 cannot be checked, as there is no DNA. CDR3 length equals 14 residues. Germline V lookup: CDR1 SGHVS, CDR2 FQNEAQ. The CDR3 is CASSAIGGSYGYTF.